The rows below give T cell receptor beta chains drawn from one sample of a study of regulatory T cells in long-lasting Graves disease. Via MiXCR, TCRdb re-called the multiplex PCR reads, giving one row per CDR3 protein. Here the sample spans 510,000 or so distinct CDR3 sequences, 12% being singletons. These data were also filed under a second study, of T cells in Graves' hyperthyroidism and ophthalmopathy.

Material: peripheral blood mononuclear cells (PBMCs), obtained at new diagnosis, from a patient treated with antithyroid drugs. The receptors stem from a woman aged 25-40 years with Graves disease. The CDR3 runs from the conserved cysteine through the conserved F or W. A D gene is named only where the DNA matches it firmly. Clone size is given for some rows only: seen once, a few or many times, or a class if the clone is expanded.

abundance,v_gene,d_gene,j_gene,CDR3nt,CDR3aa
few,TRBV6-2/TRBV6-3,TRBD2,TRBJ2-1,TGTGCCAGCAGTTACTCGAGGCTAGCGGGAGACTACAATGAGCAGTTCTTC,CASSYSRLAGDYNEQFF
many,TRBV20-1,TRBD2,TRBJ2-1,TGCAGTGCTGCGGGACTAGCGGGAGGAGGGCTTTACAATGAGCAGTTCTTC,CSAAGLAGGGLYNEQFF
few,TRBV20-1,TRBD2,TRBJ2-1,TGCAGTGCTTATCTAGCGGCCAACTCAAGCGGACTTTACAATGAGCAGTTCTTC,CSAYLAANSSGLYNEQFF
NA,TRBV19,NA,TRBJ2-1,TGTGCCAGTAGTCGCCGCGGGACGAACTACAATGAGCAGTTCTTC,CASSRRGTNYNEQFF
many,TRBV7-9,NA,TRBJ2-7,TGTGCCAGCAGCTCGGGACACCGAAAAAGTGTGCAGTACTTC,CASSSGHRKSVQYF
many,TRBV12-3/TRBV12-4,NA,TRBJ2-6,TGTGCCAGCGGCAGGGGGGCCGGGGCCAACGTCCTGACTTTC,CASGRGAGANVLTF
NA,TRBV7-6,NA,TRBJ2-2,TGTGCCAGCAGCCTAGGATGGGACACCGGGGAGCTGTTTTTT,CASSLGWDTGELFF
NA,TRBV11-2,NA,TRBJ2-5,TGTGCCAGCAGCTTAGATCCACAGGACTTCCAAGAGACCCAGTACTTC,CASSLDPQDFQETQYF
many,TRBV30,NA,TRBJ2-5,TGTGCCTGGAGTGTATTTAAAGAGACCCAGTACTTC,CAWSVFKETQYF
many,TRBV5-1,NA,TRBJ1-4,TGCGCCAGCAGCTTGGCCGGGGAAGAAAAACTGTTTTTT,CASSLAGEEKLFF
many,TRBV9,NA,TRBJ1-6,TGTGCCAGCAGCGTCCTAACCAATAATTCACCCCTCCACTTT,CASSVLTNNSPLHF
few,TRBV7-2,NA,TRBJ2-5,TGTGCCAGCAGCTTACGCCCTGAAGAGACCCAGTACTTC,CASSLRPEETQYF
few,TRBV2,NA,TRBJ2-7,TGTGCCAGCAGTGAAAATGCCCCCCCCTACGAGCAGTACTTC,CASSENAPPYEQYF
NA,TRBV6-2/TRBV6-3,TRBD1,TRBJ2-5,TGTGCCACCCGGGACAGGGGGCCGGAGACCCAGTACTTC,CATRDRGPETQYF
many,TRBV2,TRBD1,TRBJ1-2,TGTGCCAGCAGTACCACAGGGGGCGACTATGGCTACACCTTC,CASSTTGGDYGYTF
NA,TRBV6-1,NA,TRBJ2-1,TGTGCCAGCAGTGAAGGTGGCCTTGGCCGGGAGCAGTTCTTC,CASSEGGLGREQFF
many,TRBV28,TRBD1,TRBJ2-7,TGTGCCAGCACCCGCCCGGGGACAGGACAATACGAGCAGTACTTC,CASTRPGTGQYEQYF
many,TRBV2,NA,TRBJ2-3,TGTGCCAGCAGCCCCGACAGAATTAGCACAGATACGCAGTATTTT,CASSPDRISTDTQYF
many,TRBV20-1,NA,TRBJ1-3,TGCAGTGCTAGAGACCCGACAGGTGGAAACACCATATATTTT,CSARDPTGGNTIYF
many,TRBV2,NA,TRBJ1-2,TGTGCCAGCAGCGATGGCGCCGACAATCGGTTGGATGGCTACACCTTC,CASSDGADNRLDGYTF
many,TRBV2,NA,TRBJ1-2,TGTGCCAGCAGTGAAAGTCGGACAGCACTACCTAACTATGGCTACACCTTC,CASSESRTALPNYGYTF
many,TRBV5-1,NA,TRBJ2-3,TGCGCCAGCAGCTTGTTGGGAATCACAGATACGCAGTATTTT,CASSLLGITDTQYF
many,TRBV28,NA,TRBJ2-7,TGTGCCAGCAGTTTAGGCACTCGCTCCTACGAGCAGTACTTC,CASSLGTRSYEQYF
many,TRBV28,NA,TRBJ1-5,TGTGCCAGCCTTCCCAGGGGAGGGGTTCAGCAGCCCCAGCATTTT,CASLPRGGVQQPQHF
many,TRBV11-2,TRBD1,TRBJ1-2,TGTGCCAGCAGACCCGACAGGGGGCGGATGTACTATGGCTACACCTTC,CASRPDRGRMYYGYTF
NA,TRBV12-3/TRBV12-4,NA,TRBJ2-3,TGTGCCAGCAAACTAGGGGCAGATACGCAGTATTTT,CASKLGADTQYF
few,TRBV4-1,TRBD1,TRBJ2-3,TGCGCCAGCAGCCAACGCCCCCGGACAGGGGTTTCAGATACGCAGTATTTT,CASSQRPRTGVSDTQYF
NA,TRBV9,NA,TRBJ2-5,TGTGCCAGCAGCGCAAGAACTAGGTCGAAGGGGTCCCAAGAGACCCAGTACTTC,CASSARTRSKGSQETQYF
many,TRBV2,NA,TRBJ1-3,TGTGCCAGCGGTGGAAACACCATATATTTT,CASGGNTIYF
many,TRBV19,NA,TRBJ2-1,TGTGCCAGTAGTACTCCCAAAATGTGGGGTGGTGAGCAGTTCTTC,CASSTPKMWGGEQFF
many,TRBV18,NA,TRBJ1-6,TGTGCCAGCTCACCACCTGAGAATTCACCCCTCCACTTT,CASSPPENSPLHF
many,TRBV28,NA,TRBJ2-7,TGTGCCAGCAGTTTATGGGACGAGCAGTACTTC,CASSLWDEQYF
many,TRBV6-5,TRBD2,TRBJ2-7,TGTGCCAGCAGTTACTGGCTAGCGGGGGACGAATACGAGCAGTACTTC,CASSYWLAGDEYEQYF
many,TRBV4-3,TRBD2,TRBJ2-3,TGCGCCAGCAGCCAAGATGCGGGAGGGCCAGATACGCAGTATTTT,CASSQDAGGPDTQYF
many,TRBV2,NA,TRBJ2-3,TGTGCCAGCAGTTACGGATCGGGGATGAGCACAGATACGCAGTATTTT,CASSYGSGMSTDTQYF
many,TRBV19,NA,TRBJ1-1,TGTGCCAGTAGTGCGAGCCGTTCGAACACTGAAGCTTTCTTT,CASSASRSNTEAFF
NA,TRBV7-2,NA,TRBJ2-7,TGTGCCAGCAGACTAGCCGTGGGTTACGAGCAGTACTTC,CASRLAVGYEQYF
many,TRBV11-3,NA,TRBJ1-2,TGTGCCAGCATCTCCAACTGGGACGGCTACACCTTC,CASISNWDGYTF
many,TRBV28,NA,TRBJ2-7,TGTGCCAGCAGTTTAGCGCGCGGAGATGCCTACGAGCAGTACTTC,CASSLARGDAYEQYF
NA,TRBV15,TRBD2,TRBJ2-1,TGTGCCACCAGCACGGGACTAGCGGTTTTCAATGAGCAGTTCTTC,CATSTGLAVFNEQFF
many,TRBV11-2,NA,TRBJ1-3,TGTGCCAGCAGCAGCGGGTTCGGTGGCACCATATATTTT,CASSSGFGGTIYF
many,TRBV4-3,TRBD2,TRBJ2-1,TGCGCCAGCAGCCAAGATTCTTGGGAGGGGTACGACAATGAGCAGTTCTTC,CASSQDSWEGYDNEQFF
many,TRBV9,NA,TRBJ2-6,TGTGCCAGCAGCCGTGACACGCCTGGGGCCAACGTCCTGACTTTC,CASSRDTPGANVLTF
many,TRBV12-3/TRBV12-4,NA,TRBJ2-1,TGTGCCAGCAGTTTTCTTAGCGGTAAATTTCACTTAGGGGGGCAGTTCTTC,CASSFLSGKFHLGGQFF
few,TRBV20-1,NA,TRBJ1-5,TGCAGTGCTAGAGGTGATAGGGGCGGCAATCAGCCCCAGCATTTT,CSARGDRGGNQPQHF
NA,TRBV4-3,NA,TRBJ1-1,TGCGCCAGCAGCCAAGAATCAACTCCCCGTAGGGGGACTGAAGCTTTCTTT,CASSQESTPRRGTEAFF
many,TRBV6-5,NA,TRBJ1-5,TGTGCCAGCAGTTATCCGGGACGCTCTAATCAGCCCCAGCATTTT,CASSYPGRSNQPQHF
many,TRBV13,NA,TRBJ1-1,TGTGCCAGTACGTGGGGGGGCCGCACTGAAGCTTTCTTT,CASTWGGRTEAFF
NA,TRBV19,NA,TRBJ1-5,TGTGCCAGTAGTATCTGGGGGTTGGGTCAGCCCCAGCATTTT,CASSIWGLGQPQHF
NA,TRBV7-9,TRBD2,TRBJ2-2,TGTGCCAGCAGCCCCGGGACTACCGGAAACACCGGGGAGCTGTTTTTT,CASSPGTTGNTGELFF
many,TRBV6-2/TRBV6-3,NA,TRBJ1-1,TGTGCCAGCAGTTACTCGAAGGAAGCTAGGAACACTGAAGCTTTCTTT,CASSYSKEARNTEAFF
NA,TRBV7-9,TRBD2,TRBJ2-1,TGTGCCAGCAGCAGGGGGGTAGCGGGATCCAACAATGAGCAGTTCTTC,CASSRGVAGSNNEQFF
many,TRBV7-2,TRBD1,TRBJ1-4,TGTGCCAGCAGTCAGGGGGCGACAGGGTCGGAAGAAAAACTGTTTTTT,CASSQGATGSEEKLFF
many,TRBV7-9,NA,TRBJ2-3,TGTGCCAGCAGCTTAATTCCTCCTTCAGATACGCAGTATTTT,CASSLIPPSDTQYF